The 5 T cell receptor beta chains reported below all come from one sample, sequenced in a study of T cells after yellow fever vaccination. Each CDR3 protein gets one entry after TCRdb re-called the 5' RACE reads with MiXCR. The data contain approximately 600,000 distinct CDR3 sequences, about 12% of them singletons. Here the sequenced sample was PBMCs, taken on the day of the yellow fever booster vaccination. The receptors originated from a man aged 25-40 years who received the YFV17D yellow fever vaccine.

This clonotype was observed a handful of times. The junction shows a germline mismatch at one end, possibly a read error. The CDR3 sequence is CASSYLRASWF. The DNA of the CDR3 is TGTGCCAGCAGTTACCTTAGGGCGTCCTGGTTT. V usage is TRBV6-2 or TRBV6-3 and J usage is TRBJ1-1; D remains unclear. The CDR3 has 11 residues. Germline CDR1 is MNHEY and CDR2 is SVGEGT.

The table lists this clonotype with a few counts. Here the CDR3 DNA reads TGTGCCAGTAGTACCCTCGGCACCACCTACGAGCAGTACTTC. As protein: CASSTLGTTYEQYF. The chain combines TRBV19 with TRBJ2-7; D not resolved. This CDR3 is 14 amino acids long. V lost 4 bases, J lost 2 bases, and 12 bases lay in between. Germline V lookup: CDR1 LNHDA, CDR2 SQIVND (reference sequence).

This clonotype has ten or more counts. The chain links TRBV4-2 to TRBJ2-2, with TRBD1 matching over 10 bases. Germline assignment: CDR1 LGHNA and CDR2 YNFKEQ. V lost 1 base and J lost 4; bases outside the gene matches: 0. CDR3 size: 15 residues. This chain's CDR3 is CASSQGQGATGELFF. CDR3 nucleotides: TGTGCCAGCAGCCAAGGACAGGGGGCCACCGGGGAGCTGTTTTTT.

This clonotype was observed a handful of times. The rearrangement joins TRBV20-1 to TRBJ2-1; 11 nucleotides match TRBD2. CDR1 and CDR2 from the germline V gene are DFQATT and SNEGSKA (reference sequence). The CDR3 is 13 amino acids. CDR3 region: CSPGTSGYNEQFF. As DNA, the CDR3 is TGCAGCCCAGGGACTAGCGGCTACAATGAGCAGTTCTTC.

A few counts support this clonotype. The rearrangement joins TRBV7-9 to TRBJ2-1, with 8 bases lining up with TRBD2. Germline CDR1 SEHNR, CDR2 FQNEAQ (reference sequence). Trimming took 5 bases from V and 6 from J; bases not matched to a gene: 12. The CDR3 is made up of 16 amino acids. The CDR3 region has the DNA TGTGCCAGCAGCCGCAAAGGGACTAGAACGGTCAATGAGCAGTTCTTC. This sequence encodes CASSRKGTRTVNEQFF.